This record covers a single TCR beta chain. Its specificity is unknown. This specimen belongs to a study of post-analysis software for immune sequencing data. Study conclusions and caveats: Five or six TRBV segments appeared more often in patients than in controls, and TRBV5-6, TRBV5-1 and TRBV20-1 were among these. Versus controls, multiple sclerosis patients showed significantly lower diversity (normalized Chao1).

Sequencing libraries made from TCR beta cDNA carried unique molecular identifiers. Once roughly 0.85 to 11 million T cells were used, roughly 0.5 million cDNA molecules resulted. TCRdb reanalysed the PCR reads using MiXCR and keeps one entry per CDR3 protein. The data contain 350,000 to 450,000 distinct CDR3 sequences, around 33% of them seen just once; the ten biggest clones take up about an eighth. From germline, CDR1 is SGDLS and CDR2 YYNGEE. V gave up 0 bases and J gave up 7 bases; unmatched junction bases: 4. CDR3 length equals 14 residues. The V gene is TRBV9, the J gene TRBJ1-1; 9 bases fit TRBD1. The receptor was derived from a girl aged 10 to 17 with multiple sclerosis. Sequencing was carried out using blood. The CDR3 region is CASSVGGTGFEAFF. CDR3 nucleotide sequence: TGTGCCAGCAGCGTAGGAGGGACAGGGTTTGAAGCTTTCTTT.